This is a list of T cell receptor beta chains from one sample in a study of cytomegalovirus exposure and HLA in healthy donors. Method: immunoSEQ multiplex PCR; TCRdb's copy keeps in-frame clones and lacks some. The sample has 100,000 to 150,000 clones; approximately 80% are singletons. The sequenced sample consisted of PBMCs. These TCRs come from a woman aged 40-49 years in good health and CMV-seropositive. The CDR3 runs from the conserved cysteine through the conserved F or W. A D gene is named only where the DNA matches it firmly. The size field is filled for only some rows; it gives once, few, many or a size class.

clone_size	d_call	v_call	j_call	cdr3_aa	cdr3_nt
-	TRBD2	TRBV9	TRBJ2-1	CASSSPLADSYNEQFF	TGTGCCAGCAGCTCCCCTCTAGCGGATTCCTACAATGAGCAGTTCTTC
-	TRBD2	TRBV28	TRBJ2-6	CASRGGTSGANVLTF	TGTGCCAGCCGGGGGGGCACTAGTGGGGCCAACGTCCTGACTTTC
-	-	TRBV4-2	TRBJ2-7	CASSQDIGGLTYEQYF	TGTGCCAGCAGCCAAGATATCGGGGGACTTACCTACGAGCAGTACTTC
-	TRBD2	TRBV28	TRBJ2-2	CARDGTSDWYTGELFF	TGTGCCAGGGACGGGACTAGCGATTGGTACACCGGGGAGCTGTTTTTT
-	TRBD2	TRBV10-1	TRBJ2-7	CASSALAGGDEQYF	TGCGCCAGCAGCGCCCTAGCGGGAGGGGACGAGCAGTACTTC
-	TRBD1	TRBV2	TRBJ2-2	CASSFQGAGELFF	TGTGCCAGCAGTTTCCAGGGGGCCGGGGAGCTGTTTTTT
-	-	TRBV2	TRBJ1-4	CASSEGKRAGPGKLFF	TGTGCCAGCAGTGAAGGGAAGAGGGCAGGACCCGGAAAACTGTTTTTT
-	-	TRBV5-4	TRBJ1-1	CASSPTTNTEAFF	TGTGCCAGCAGCCCCACAACGAACACTGAAGCTTTCTTT
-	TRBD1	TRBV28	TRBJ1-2	CASSFRDRSNYGYTF	TGTGCCAGCAGTTTTCGGGACAGGTCTAACTATGGCTACACCTTC
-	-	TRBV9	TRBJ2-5	CASSASLDIETQYF	TGTGCCAGCAGCGCCTCCCTCGACATAGAGACCCAGTACTTC
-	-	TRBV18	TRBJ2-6	CASSPLQAGANVLTF	TGTGCCAGCTCACCCCTTCAGGCTGGGGCCAACGTCCTGACTTTC
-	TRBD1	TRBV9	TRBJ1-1	CASSVDIRGRTNTEAFF	TGTGCCAGCAGCGTAGACATCAGGGGGCGCACGAACACTGAAGCTTTCTTT
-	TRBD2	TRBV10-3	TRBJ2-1	CAISGKLAGGADEQFF	TGTGCCATCAGTGGAAAACTAGCGGGAGGGGCGGATGAGCAGTTCTTC
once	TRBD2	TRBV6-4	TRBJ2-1	CASSDSTSGNNEQFF	TGTGCCAGCAGTGACTCGACTAGCGGGAACAATGAGCAGTTCTTC
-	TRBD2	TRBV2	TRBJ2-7	CASSEAGAGAGDEQYF	TGTGCCAGCAGTGAAGCTGGAGCGGGAGCAGGAGACGAGCAGTACTTC
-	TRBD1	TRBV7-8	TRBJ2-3	CASSSAPGQGSDTQYF	TGTGCCAGCAGCTCAGCCCCGGGACAGGGTTCTGATACGCAGTATTTT
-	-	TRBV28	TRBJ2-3	CASSSTGRTDTQYF	TGTGCCAGCAGTTCTACAGGCCGCACAGATACGCAGTATTTT
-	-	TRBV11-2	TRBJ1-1	CASSLVLGVKNTEAFF	TGTGCCAGCAGCTTAGTTTTAGGGGTGAAGAACACTGAAGCTTTCTTT
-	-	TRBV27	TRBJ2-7	CASSPDPSSYEQYF	TGTGCCAGCAGTCCCGATCCGAGCTCCTACGAGCAGTACTTC
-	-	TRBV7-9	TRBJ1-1	CASSSPDTEAFF	TGTGCCAGCAGTTCCCCGGACACTGAAGCTTTCTTT
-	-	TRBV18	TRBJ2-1	CASSPGQYNEQFF	TGTGCCAGCTCACCGGGCCAGTACAATGAGCAGTTCTTC
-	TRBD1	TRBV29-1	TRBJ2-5	CSGGGGTGGAETQYF	TGCAGCGGTGGGGGAGGGACAGGGGGCGCGGAGACCCAGTACTTC
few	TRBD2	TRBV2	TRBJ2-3	CASSQLAGGGTDTQYF	TGTGCCAGCAGTCAACTAGCGGGAGGGGGTACAGATACGCAGTATTTT
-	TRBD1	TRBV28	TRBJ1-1	CASSLPLYRGDTEAFF	TGTGCCAGCAGTTTACCACTTTACAGGGGCGACACTGAAGCTTTCTTT
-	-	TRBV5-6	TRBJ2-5	CASSRDTQETQYF	TGTGCCAGCAGTCGGGACACGCAAGAGACCCAGTACTTC
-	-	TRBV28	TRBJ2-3	CASSLRVVGTDTQYF	TGTGCCAGCAGTTTGAGGGTAGTCGGCACAGATACGCAGTATTTT